The source of this T cell receptor (beta chain) is a study of cytomegalovirus exposure and HLA in healthy donors. J lost 4 bases, V lost 4 bases, and 7 bases had no gene match. This CDR3 is 15 amino acids long. Per the germline V gene, CDR1 is SGHAT and CDR2 is FQNNGV. In this sample, this clone turned up once. What it binds is unknown. Whole-study results and caveats: Common viral pathogens seemed, in a later analysis, to connect with several of the most significant clusters.

The PCR made use of 60 Vbeta and 13 Jbeta primers. Sequencing used immunoSEQ multiplex PCR; TCRdb keeps in-frame clones, though not all of them. The repertoire consists of a few hundred thousand clones, with roughly 80% occurring once and the leading ten covering roughly 3.1%. The sequence derives from a man between 25 and 39 years old in good health and CMV-seronegative. V is TRBV11-2 and J is TRBJ2-1, with TRBD1 matching 7 bases. Sequenced sample: PBMCs. This CDR3 is CASSYRDSVYNEQFF. CDR3 DNA sequence: TGTGCCAGCAGCTACCGGGACAGCGTATACAATGAGCAGTTCTTC.